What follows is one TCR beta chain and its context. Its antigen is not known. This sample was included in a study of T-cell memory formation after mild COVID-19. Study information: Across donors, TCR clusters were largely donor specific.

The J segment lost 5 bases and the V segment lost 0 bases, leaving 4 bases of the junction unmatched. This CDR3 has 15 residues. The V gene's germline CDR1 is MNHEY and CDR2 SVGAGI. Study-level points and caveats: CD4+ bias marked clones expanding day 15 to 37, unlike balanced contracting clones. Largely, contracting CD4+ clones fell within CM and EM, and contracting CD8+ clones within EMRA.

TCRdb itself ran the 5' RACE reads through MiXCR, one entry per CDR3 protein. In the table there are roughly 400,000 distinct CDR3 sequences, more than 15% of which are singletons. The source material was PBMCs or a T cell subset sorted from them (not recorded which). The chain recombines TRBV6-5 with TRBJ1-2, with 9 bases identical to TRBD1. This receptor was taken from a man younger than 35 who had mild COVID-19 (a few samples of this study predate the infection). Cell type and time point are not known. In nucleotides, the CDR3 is TGTGCCAGCAGTTACTCGGGTGGGACAGGGTATGGCTACACCTTC. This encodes CASSYSGGTGYGYTF.